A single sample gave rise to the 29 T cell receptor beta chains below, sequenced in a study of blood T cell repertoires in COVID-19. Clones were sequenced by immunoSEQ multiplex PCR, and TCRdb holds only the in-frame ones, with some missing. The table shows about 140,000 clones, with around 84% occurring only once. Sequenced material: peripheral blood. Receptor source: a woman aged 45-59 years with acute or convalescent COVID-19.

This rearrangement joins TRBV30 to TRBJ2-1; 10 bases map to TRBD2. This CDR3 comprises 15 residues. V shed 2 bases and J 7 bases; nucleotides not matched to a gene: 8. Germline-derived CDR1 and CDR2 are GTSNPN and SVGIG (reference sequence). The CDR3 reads CAWSQLAGSMNEQFF. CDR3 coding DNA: TGTGCCTGGAGTCAACTAGCGGGGTCTATGAATGAGCAGTTCTTC.

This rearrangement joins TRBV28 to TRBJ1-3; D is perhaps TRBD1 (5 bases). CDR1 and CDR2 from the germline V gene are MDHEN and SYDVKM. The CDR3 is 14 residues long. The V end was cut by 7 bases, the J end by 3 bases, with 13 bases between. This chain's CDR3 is CASTFQGIGNTIYF. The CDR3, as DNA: TGTGCCAGCACCTTCCAGGGAATTGGAAACACCATATATTTT.

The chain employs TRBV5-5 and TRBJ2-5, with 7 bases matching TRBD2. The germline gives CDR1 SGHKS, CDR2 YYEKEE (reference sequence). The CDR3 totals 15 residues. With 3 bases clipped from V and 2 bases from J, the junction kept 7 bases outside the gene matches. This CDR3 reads CASSSHGLDQETQYF. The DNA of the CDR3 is TGTGCCAGCAGCTCACACGGACTAGATCAAGAGACCCAGTACTTC.

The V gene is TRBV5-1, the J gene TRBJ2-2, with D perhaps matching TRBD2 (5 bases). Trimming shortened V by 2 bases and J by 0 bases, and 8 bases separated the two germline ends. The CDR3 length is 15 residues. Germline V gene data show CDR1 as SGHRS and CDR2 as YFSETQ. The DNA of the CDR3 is TGCGCCAGCAGCTTACAGACTACGAACACCGGGGAGCTGTTTTTT. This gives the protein CASSLQTTNTGELFF.

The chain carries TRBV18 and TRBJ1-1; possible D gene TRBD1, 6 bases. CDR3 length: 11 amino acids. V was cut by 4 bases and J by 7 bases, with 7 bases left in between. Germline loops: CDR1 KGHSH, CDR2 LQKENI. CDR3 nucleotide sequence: TGTGCCAGCTCACTGGACAGTGAAGCTTTCTTT. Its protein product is CASSLDSEAFF.

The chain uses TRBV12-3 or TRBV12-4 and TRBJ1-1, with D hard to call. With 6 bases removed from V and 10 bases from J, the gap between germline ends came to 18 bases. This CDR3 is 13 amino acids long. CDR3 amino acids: CASSMGGHPRAFF. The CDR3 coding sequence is TGTGCCAGCAGCATGGGTGGGCATCCGAGAGCTTTCTTT.

CDR3 nucleotide sequence: TGTGCCAGTACTAAAACAGGGGGCGCGGGTCAGCCCCAGCATTTT. Its translation: CASTKTGGAGQPQHF. V and J are TRBV6-5 and TRBJ1-5, with 9 bases matching TRBD1. This CDR3 is built from 15 residues. CDR1 is MNHEY, CDR2 SVGAGI, per germline. V trimming: 9 bases; J trimming: 6 bases; junction bases outside the gene matches: 12.

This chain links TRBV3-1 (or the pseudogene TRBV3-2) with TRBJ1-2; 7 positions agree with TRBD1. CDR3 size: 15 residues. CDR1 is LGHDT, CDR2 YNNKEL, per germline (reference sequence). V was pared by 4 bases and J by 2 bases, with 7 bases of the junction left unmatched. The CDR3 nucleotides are TGTGCCAGCAGCCTTCTGACAGGGACCAACTATGGCTACACCTTC. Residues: CASSLLTGTNYGYTF.

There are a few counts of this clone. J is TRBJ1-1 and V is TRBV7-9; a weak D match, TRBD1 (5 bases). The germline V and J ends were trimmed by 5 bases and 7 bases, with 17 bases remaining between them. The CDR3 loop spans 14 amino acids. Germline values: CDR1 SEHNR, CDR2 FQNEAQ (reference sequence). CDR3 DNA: TGTGCCAGCAGCATGAATTGGGGGGAGTTTGAAGCTTTCTTT. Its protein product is CASSMNWGEFEAFF.

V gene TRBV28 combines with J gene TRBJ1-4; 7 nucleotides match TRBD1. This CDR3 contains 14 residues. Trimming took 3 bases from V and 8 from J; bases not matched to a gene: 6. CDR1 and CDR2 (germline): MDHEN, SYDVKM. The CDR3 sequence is CASSFDRAGEKLFF. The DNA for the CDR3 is TGTGCCAGCAGTTTCGACAGGGCGGGGGAAAAACTGTTTTTT. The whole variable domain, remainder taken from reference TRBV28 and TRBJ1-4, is DVKVTQSSRYLVKRTGEKVFLECVQDMDHENMFWYRQDPGLGLRLIYFSYDVKMKEKGDIPEGYSVSREKKERFSLILESASTNQTSMYLCASSFDRAGEKLFFGSGTQLSVL.

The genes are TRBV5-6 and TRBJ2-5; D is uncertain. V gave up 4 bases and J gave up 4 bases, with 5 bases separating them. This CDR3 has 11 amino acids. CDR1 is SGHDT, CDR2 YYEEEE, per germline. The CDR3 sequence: CASSVRETQYF. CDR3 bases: TGTGCCAGCAGCGTCAGAGAGACCCAGTACTTC. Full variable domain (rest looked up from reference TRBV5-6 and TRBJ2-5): DAGVTQSPTHLIKTRGQQVTLRCSPKSGHDTVSWYQQALGQGPQFIFQYYEEEERQRGNFPDRFSGHQFPNYSSELNVNALLLGDSALYLCASSVRETQYFGPGTRLLVL.

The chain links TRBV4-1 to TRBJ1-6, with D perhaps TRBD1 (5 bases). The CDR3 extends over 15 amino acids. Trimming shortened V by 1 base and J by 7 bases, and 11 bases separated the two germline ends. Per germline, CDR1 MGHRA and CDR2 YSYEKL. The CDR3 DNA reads TGCGCCAGCAGCCAAGGGTGGGGGGAGAATTCACCCCTCCACTTT. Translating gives CASSQGWGENSPLHF.

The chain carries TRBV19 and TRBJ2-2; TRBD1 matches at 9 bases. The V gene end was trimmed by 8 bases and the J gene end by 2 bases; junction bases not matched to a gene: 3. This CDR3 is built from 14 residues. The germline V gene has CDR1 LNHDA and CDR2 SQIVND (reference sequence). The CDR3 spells CASRTGVNTGELFF. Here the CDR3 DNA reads TGTGCCAGTCGGACAGGGGTAAACACCGGGGAGCTGTTTTTT. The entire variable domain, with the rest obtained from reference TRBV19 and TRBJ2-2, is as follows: DGGITQSPKYLFRKEGQNVTLSCEQNLNHDAMYWYRQDPGQGLRLIYYSQIVNDFQKGDIAEGYSVSREKKESFPLTVTSAQKNPTAFYLCASRTGVNTGELFFGEGSRLTVL.

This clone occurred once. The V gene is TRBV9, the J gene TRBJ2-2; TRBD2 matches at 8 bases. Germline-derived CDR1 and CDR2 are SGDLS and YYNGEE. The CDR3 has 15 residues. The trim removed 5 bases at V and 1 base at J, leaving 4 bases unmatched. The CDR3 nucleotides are TGTGCCAGCAGTGCCGGGACTAGGAACACCGGGGAGCTGTTTTTT. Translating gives CASSAGTRNTGELFF.

CDR3 nucleotide sequence: TGTGCCAGTACCGGAATGGGGGGGGCTCAAAGCAATCAGCCCCAGCATTTT. Its translation: CASTGMGGAQSNQPQHF. The J gene is TRBJ1-5, the V gene TRBV19, with D tentatively TRBD1 (6 bases). Germline CDR1 is LNHDA and CDR2 is SQIVND (reference sequence). V dropped 7 bases and J dropped 1 base, with 20 bases sitting between them. The CDR3 length is 17 residues.

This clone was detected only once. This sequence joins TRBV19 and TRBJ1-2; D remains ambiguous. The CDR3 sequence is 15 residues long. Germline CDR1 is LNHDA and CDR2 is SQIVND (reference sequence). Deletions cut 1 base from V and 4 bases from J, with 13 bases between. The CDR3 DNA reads TGTGCCAGTAGTATAGGGGAGGGTTCGGGCTATGGCTACACCTTC. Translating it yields CASSIGEGSGYGYTF.

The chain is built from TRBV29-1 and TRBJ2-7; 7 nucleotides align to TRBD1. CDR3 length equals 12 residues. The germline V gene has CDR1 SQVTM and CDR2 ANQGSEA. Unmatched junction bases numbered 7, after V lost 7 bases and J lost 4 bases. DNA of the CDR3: TGCAGCGCTGGGACAGCGCGGTACGAGCAGTACTTC. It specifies CSAGTARYEQYF.

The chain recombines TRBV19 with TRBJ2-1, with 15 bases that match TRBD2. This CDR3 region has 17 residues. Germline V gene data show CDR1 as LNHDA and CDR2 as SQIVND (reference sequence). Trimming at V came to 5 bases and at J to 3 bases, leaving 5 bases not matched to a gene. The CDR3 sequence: CASSWTSGGAGYNEQFF. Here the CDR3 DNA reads TGTGCCAGTAGTTGGACTAGCGGGGGGGCGGGCTACAATGAGCAGTTCTTC.

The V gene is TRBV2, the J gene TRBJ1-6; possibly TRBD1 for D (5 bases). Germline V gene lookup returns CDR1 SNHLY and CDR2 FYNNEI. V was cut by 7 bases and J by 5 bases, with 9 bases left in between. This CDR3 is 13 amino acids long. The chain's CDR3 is CASTQENNSPLHF. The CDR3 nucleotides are TGTGCCAGCACACAGGAAAATAATTCACCCCTCCACTTT.

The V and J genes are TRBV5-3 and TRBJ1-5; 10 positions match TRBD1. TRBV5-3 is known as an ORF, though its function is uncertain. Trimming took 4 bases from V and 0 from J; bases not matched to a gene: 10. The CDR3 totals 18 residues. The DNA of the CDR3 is TGTGCCAGAAGCCGGCCGGGACAGGGGATCTATAGCAATCAGCCCCAGCATTTT. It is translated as CARSRPGQGIYSNQPQHF.

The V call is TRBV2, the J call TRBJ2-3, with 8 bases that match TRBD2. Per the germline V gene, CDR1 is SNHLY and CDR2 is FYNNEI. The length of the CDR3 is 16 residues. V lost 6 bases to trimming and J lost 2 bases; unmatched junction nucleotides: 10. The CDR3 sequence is CASRPGVAGTTDTQYF. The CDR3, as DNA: TGTGCCAGCAGGCCCGGGGTAGCGGGGACCACAGATACGCAGTATTTT. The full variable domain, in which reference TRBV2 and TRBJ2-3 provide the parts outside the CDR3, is EPEVTQTPSHQVTQMGQEVILRCVPISNHLYFYWYRQILGQKVEFLVSFYNNEISEKSEIFDDQFSVERPDGSNFTLKIRSTKLEDSAMYFCASRPGVAGTTDTQYFGPGTRLTVL.

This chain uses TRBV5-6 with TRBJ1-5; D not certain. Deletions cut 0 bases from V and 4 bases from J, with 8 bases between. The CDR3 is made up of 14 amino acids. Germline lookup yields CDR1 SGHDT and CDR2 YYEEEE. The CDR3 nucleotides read TGTGCCAGCAGCTTGGTAAGGAGTAATCAGCCCCAGCATTTT. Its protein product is CASSLVRSNQPQHF.

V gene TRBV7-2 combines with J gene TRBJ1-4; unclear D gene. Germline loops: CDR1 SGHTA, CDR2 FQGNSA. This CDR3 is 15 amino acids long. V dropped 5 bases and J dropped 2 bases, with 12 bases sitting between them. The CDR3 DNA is TGTGCCAGCAGCGCCGCCCCCACTACTAATGAAAAACTGTTTTTT. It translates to CASSAAPTTNEKLFF.

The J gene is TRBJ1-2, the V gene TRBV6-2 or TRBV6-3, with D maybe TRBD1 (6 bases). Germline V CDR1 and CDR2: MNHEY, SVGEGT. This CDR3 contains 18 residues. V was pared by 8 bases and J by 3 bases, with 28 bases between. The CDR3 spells CASGPGWSSGAQDYGYTF. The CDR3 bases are TGTGCCAGCGGCCCCGGTTGGTCCTCAGGGGCCCAAGACTATGGCTACACCTTC.

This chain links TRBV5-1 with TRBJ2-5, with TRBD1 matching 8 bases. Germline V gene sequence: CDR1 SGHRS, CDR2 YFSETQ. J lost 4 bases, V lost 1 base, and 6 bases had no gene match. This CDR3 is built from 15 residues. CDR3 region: CASSLLAGGRETQYF. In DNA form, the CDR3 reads TGCGCCAGCAGCTTGTTGGCAGGGGGCCGAGAGACCCAGTACTTC. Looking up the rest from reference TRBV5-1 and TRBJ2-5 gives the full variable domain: KAGVTQTPRYLIKTRGQQVTLSCSPISGHRSVSWYQQTPGQGLQFLFEYFSETQRNKGNFPGRFSGRQFSNSRSEMNVSTLELGDSALYLCASSLLAGGRETQYFGPGTRLLVL.

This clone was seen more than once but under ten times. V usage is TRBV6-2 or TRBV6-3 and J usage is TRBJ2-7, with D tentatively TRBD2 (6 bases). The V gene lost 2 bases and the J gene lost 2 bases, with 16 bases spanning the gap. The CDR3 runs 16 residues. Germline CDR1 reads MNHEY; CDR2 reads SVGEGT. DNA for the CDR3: TGTGCCAGCAGTTACCGGGGGACTCGACCCCCCTACGAGCAGTACTTC. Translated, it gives CASSYRGTRPPYEQYF.

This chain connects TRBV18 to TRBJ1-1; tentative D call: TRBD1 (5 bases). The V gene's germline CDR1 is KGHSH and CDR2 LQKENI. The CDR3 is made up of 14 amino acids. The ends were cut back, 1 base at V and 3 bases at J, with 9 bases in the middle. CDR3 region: CASSPLRGDTEAFF. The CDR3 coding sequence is TGTGCCAGCTCACCACTGCGGGGGGACACTGAAGCTTTCTTT.

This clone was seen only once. In DNA, the CDR3 is TGTGCCAGCTCACCAAGGGACAAGAACAGCACTGAAGCTTTCTTT. Translation: CASSPRDKNSTEAFF. The gene calls are TRBV18 and TRBJ1-1; the D gene is possibly TRBD1 (6 bases). The CDR3 has 15 residues. Germline CDR1 reads KGHSH; CDR2 reads LQKENI. V dropped 2 bases and J dropped 4 bases, with 14 bases sitting between them. The full variable domain, completed using reference TRBV18 and TRBJ1-1, is NAGVMQNPRHLVRRRGQEARLRCSPMKGHSHVYWYRQLPEEGLKFMVYLQKENIIDESGMPKERFSAEFPKEGPSILRIQQVVRGDSAAYFCASSPRDKNSTEAFFGQGTRLTVV.

In DNA form, the CDR3 reads TGTGCCAGCAGCACACAGCGGAATGAAAAACTGTTTTTT. Amino acid sequence: CASSTQRNEKLFF. The chain uses TRBV7-2 and TRBJ1-4; no clear D. In germline, CDR1 is SGHTA, CDR2 FQGNSA. The V end lost 5 bases, the J end lost 5 bases, and 9 bases lay between the germline ends. CDR3 size: 13 residues.